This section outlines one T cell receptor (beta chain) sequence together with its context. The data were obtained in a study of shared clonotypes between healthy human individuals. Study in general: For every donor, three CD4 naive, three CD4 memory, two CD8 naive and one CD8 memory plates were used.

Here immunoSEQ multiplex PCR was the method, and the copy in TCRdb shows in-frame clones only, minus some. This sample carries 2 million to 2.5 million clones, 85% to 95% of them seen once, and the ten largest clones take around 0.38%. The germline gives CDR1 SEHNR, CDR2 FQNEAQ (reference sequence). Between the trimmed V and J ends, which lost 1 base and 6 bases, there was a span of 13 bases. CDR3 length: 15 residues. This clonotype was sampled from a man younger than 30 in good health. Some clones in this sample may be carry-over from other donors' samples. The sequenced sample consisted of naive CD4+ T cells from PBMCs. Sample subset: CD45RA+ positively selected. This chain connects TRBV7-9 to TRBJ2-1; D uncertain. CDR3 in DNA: TGTGCCAGCAGCTTAGAAACTCCTTCAGTCAATGAGCAGTTCTTC. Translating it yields CASSLETPSVNEQFF.